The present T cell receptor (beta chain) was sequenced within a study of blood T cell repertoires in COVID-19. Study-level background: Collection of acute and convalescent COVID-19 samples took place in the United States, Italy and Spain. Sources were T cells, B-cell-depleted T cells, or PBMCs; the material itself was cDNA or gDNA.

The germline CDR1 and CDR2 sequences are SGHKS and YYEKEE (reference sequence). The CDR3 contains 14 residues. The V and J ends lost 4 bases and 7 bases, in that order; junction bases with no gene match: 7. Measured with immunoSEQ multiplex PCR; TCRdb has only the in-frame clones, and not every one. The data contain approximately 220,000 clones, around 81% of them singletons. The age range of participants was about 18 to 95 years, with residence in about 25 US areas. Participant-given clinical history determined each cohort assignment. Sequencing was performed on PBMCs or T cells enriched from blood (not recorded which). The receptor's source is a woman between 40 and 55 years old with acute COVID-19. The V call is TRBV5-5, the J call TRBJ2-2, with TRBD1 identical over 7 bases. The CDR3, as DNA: TGTGCCAGCAGCCCCACAGGGGAGAGCGGGGAGCTGTTTTTT. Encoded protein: CASSPTGESGELFF.